The clone carrying this TCR beta chain has a handful of counts. This sample was taken from a study of tumor-infiltrating lymphocytes in oesophageal squamous cell carcinoma. TCRdb ran MiXCR on the PCR reads and lists one entry per CDR3 protein. The data contain fewer than 11,000 distinct CDR3 sequences, under 65% of them singletons. The CDR3 runs 15 residues. V was pared by 6 bases and J by 4 bases, with 9 bases of the junction left unmatched. Germline V lookup: CDR1 KGHSH, CDR2 LQKENI. V and J are TRBV18 and TRBJ2-7; TRBD2 matches at 10 bases. Sequenced: esophageal tumor tissue. This TCR was recovered from a female donor with esophageal squamous cell carcinoma. The CDR3 DNA reads TGTGCCAGCTCGTCAGGAGGACTAGCGGAATACGAGCAGTACTTC. Translating it yields CASSSGGLAEYEQYF.